This T cell receptor (beta chain) was sequenced during a study of shared clonotypes between healthy human individuals. In the original processing: Filtering differed for immunoSEQ, which gave only junction sequences without quality scores. Profiling relied on immunoSEQ multiplex PCR, and the TCRdb table lists in-frame clones only, not all of them. Clone size and the V and J calls come from that table; the DNA yielded D and trimming. Among about 2,100,000 clones, more than 85% were seen once, and the ten largest hold more than 1.5%. CD45RO-negative, CCR7-positively selected cells formed the naive CD8 fraction, excluding terminally differentiated effector memory CD45RA+ cells. The V gene's germline CDR1 is SEHNR and CDR2 FQNEAQ (reference sequence). Trimming pared 4 bases from V and 6 bases from J, leaving 13 bases between. This CDR3 comprises 13 residues.

The sequencing input was naive CD8+ T cells from PBMCs. The clonotype was recovered from a man aged 18-30 years in good health. Some clones in this sample may be carry-over from other donors' samples. The J gene is TRBJ2-7, the V gene TRBV7-9; no clear D. The CDR3 sequence is CASSSGLGGEQYF. CDR3 nucleotide sequence: TGTGCCAGCAGCTCCGGTCTGGGCGGCGAGCAGTACTTC.